The 16 T cell receptor beta chains listed next were all sequenced from one sample in a study of blood T cells in healthy people across ages. Combining a sample-barcoded 5' primer with a J-beta primer mix, a second PCR ran for roughly 7 to 11 cycles. MiXCR, applied by TCRdb to the 5' RACE reads, yields one record per CDR3 protein. The table includes 650,000 to 900,000 distinct CDR3 sequences, under 80% detected once. The sample taken for sequencing was blood. Receptors were obtained from a man aged 25 to 45 in good health.

The V call is TRBV2, the J call TRBJ2-1, with 7 bases matching TRBD2. The CDR3 totals 14 residues. CDR1 is SNHLY and CDR2 is FYNNEI in the germline V gene. The V segment lost 5 bases and the J segment 7 bases; nucleotides outside the gene matches: 8. CDR3 DNA sequence: TGTGCCAGCAGTTACACCGGGAGGATGAATGAGCAGTTCTTC. Translation gives CASSYTGRMNEQFF.

This clonotype was observed a handful of times. The J gene is TRBJ1-6, the V gene TRBV20-1; D is ambiguous. Trimming cost V 3 bases and J 0 bases, with 6 bases left between them. CDR3 length: 14 amino acids. CDR1 is DFQATT, CDR2 SNEGSKA, per germline (reference sequence). CDR3 in amino acids: CSARGSSYNSPLHF. CDR3 DNA: TGCAGTGCTAGGGGTAGCTCCTATAATTCACCCCTCCACTTT.

This clonotype was picked up a small number of times. V usage is TRBV7-9 and J usage is TRBJ2-3; TRBD2 might be the D (5 bases). Trimming removed 6 bases from V and 2 bases from J, with 12 bases in between. This CDR3 is 14 amino acids long. CDR1 and CDR2 from the germline V gene are SEHNR and FQNEAQ (reference sequence). CDR3 in DNA: TGTGCCAGCAGTTGGAGGTACCTCACAGATACGCAGTATTTT. Translation: CASSWRYLTDTQYF.

This clonotype was counted a few times. The chain uses TRBV7-2 and TRBJ2-2; D gene ambiguous. The CDR3 spans 13 residues. Germline V gene data show CDR1 as SGHTA and CDR2 as FQGNSA. V was cut by 5 bases and J by 8 bases, with 12 bases left in between. As DNA, the CDR3 is TGTGCCAGCAGCGAACCTTGGGCTGGGGAGCTGTTTTTT. It yields the protein CASSEPWAGELFF.

The V gene is TRBV5-5, the J gene TRBJ1-6, with D tentatively TRBD1 (5 bases). The CDR3 covers 17 residues. V lost 1 base, J lost 2 bases, and 13 bases lay in between. CDR1 SGHKS and CDR2 YYEKEE come from the germline V gene (reference sequence). The CDR3 DNA reads TGTGCCAGCAGCTTGTTTATCGGGGGGACCTATAATTCACCCCTCCACTTT. Translation: CASSLFIGGTYNSPLHF.

The gene calls are TRBV20-1 and TRBJ1-5; possibly TRBD1 for D (6 bases). The V and J ends lost 0 bases and 0 bases respectively, with 18 bases between them. The length of the CDR3 is 18 residues. Per germline, CDR1 DFQATT and CDR2 SNEGSKA (reference sequence). The CDR3 here is CSARDRGTNANSNQPQHF. DNA of the CDR3: TGCAGTGCTAGAGATCGGGGGACAAATGCCAATAGCAATCAGCCCCAGCATTTT.

This clonotype has more than one count but fewer than ten. The chain combines TRBV7-9 with TRBJ1-5; 7 bases match TRBD1. J lost 3 bases, V lost 5 bases, and 7 bases had no gene match. This CDR3 region has 15 residues. The germline V gene encodes CDR1 SEHNR and CDR2 FQNEAQ (reference sequence). The CDR3 spells CASSPQGGINQPQHF. CDR3 nucleotide sequence: TGTGCCAGCAGCCCCCAGGGGGGAATCAATCAGCCCCAGCATTTT.

The chain combines TRBV13 with TRBJ2-5; 8 bases agree with TRBD2. Germline CDR1 PRHDT, CDR2 FYEKMQ (reference sequence). This CDR3 has 13 amino acids. After removal of 9 bases from V and 5 bases from J, the junction contained 8 bases not matched to a gene. The CDR3 sequence: CASSERGLETQYF. For the CDR3, the DNA is TGTGCCAGTAGCGAGCGGGGGCTGGAGACCCAGTACTTC.

This sequence joins TRBV20-1 and TRBJ2-7, with D tentatively TRBD1 (5 bases). Looked up from germline, CDR1 is DFQATT and CDR2 is SNEGSKA (reference sequence). This CDR3 is 11 amino acids long. The ends were cut back, 6 bases at V and 2 bases at J, with 8 bases in the middle. The CDR3 protein is CSAPRAYEQYF. For the CDR3, the DNA is TGCAGTGCGCCCAGGGCCTACGAGCAGTACTTC.

This clonotype was recorded only once. The chain employs TRBV15 and TRBJ2-5, with TRBD1 matching 7 bases. The germline gives CDR1 LNHNV, CDR2 YYDKDF (reference sequence). The length of the CDR3 is 13 residues. Germline trimming cut 7 bases from V and 3 bases from J; bases unmatched to any gene: 5. The CDR3 DNA reads as TGTGCCACCACAAAAACAGGGGAAGAGACCCAGTACTTC. The encoded protein is CATTKTGEETQYF.

The chain joins TRBV6-2 or TRBV6-3 to TRBJ2-1; 8 bases agree with TRBD2. After removal of 3 bases from V and 7 bases from J, the junction contained 8 bases not matched to a gene. In germline, CDR1 is MNHEY, CDR2 SVGEGT. The CDR3 length is 15 residues. The CDR3 coding sequence is TGTGCCAGCAGTTATGGACTAGCAGTTGGAAATGAGCAGTTCTTC. Its translation is CASSYGLAVGNEQFF.

The chain employs TRBV7-9 and TRBJ1-1; no firm D call. Germline CDR1 SEHNR, CDR2 FQNEAQ (reference sequence). With 6 bases removed from V and 0 bases from J, the gap between germline ends came to 8 bases. The CDR3 runs to 13 residues. In DNA, the CDR3 is TGTGCCAGCAGAAAGGAGATGAACACTGAAGCTTTCTTT. The encoded protein is CASRKEMNTEAFF.

V is TRBV2 and J is TRBJ2-5, with TRBD1 as a possible D gene (6 bases). Germline assignment: CDR1 SNHLY and CDR2 FYNNEI. V shed 8 bases and J shed 7 bases, with 11 bases lying between them. The CDR3 has 11 amino acids. The CDR3 loop is CASWDTGTQYF. Here the CDR3 DNA reads TGTGCCAGCTGGGACACGGGGACCCAGTACTTC.

V usage is TRBV7-8 and J usage is TRBJ2-1, with 9 bases aligning to TRBD1. Per the germline V gene, CDR1 is SGHVS and CDR2 is FQNEAQ. V trimming: 1 base; J trimming: 15 bases; junction bases outside the gene matches: 10. The CDR3 extends over 14 amino acids. CDR3 bases: TGTGCCAGCAGCTTAGTAACAGGGACAGGGAGGTGGTTCTTC. Its translation: CASSLVTGTGRWFF.

This clonotype was seen a single time. The chain recombines TRBV2 with TRBJ2-7, with 8 bases identical to TRBD2. This CDR3 is 15 amino acids long. Losses at the gene ends were 5 bases for V and 2 bases for J; bases not matched to a gene: 8. Germline CDR1 is SNHLY and CDR2 is FYNNEI. The CDR3 sequence: CASSRGGGIAYEQYF. DNA of the CDR3: TGTGCCAGCAGTCGGGGGGGCGGGATTGCCTACGAGCAGTACTTC.

This rearrangement joins TRBV29-1 to TRBJ2-1; 7 bases fit TRBD1. The CDR3 is 15 residues long. With V trimmed by 7 bases and J by 4 bases, 13 bases remained unmatched. Germline CDR1 SQVTM, CDR2 ANQGSEA. This chain's CDR3 is CSARYGQVLYNEQFF. DNA of the CDR3: TGCAGCGCCCGGTACGGACAGGTTCTTTACAATGAGCAGTTCTTC.